This T cell receptor beta chain was sequenced during a study of blood T cell repertoires in COVID-19. Study context: The United States, Italy and Spain provided the acute and convalescent COVID-19 samples.

This clone occurred once. As handled by the study authors: By means of reference gene primer amplification, nucleated cell counts were estimated. Generated by immunoSEQ multiplex PCR, the TCRdb table keeps only in-frame clones and is missing some. The V and J calls and the clone size are those of that table, but D and trimming were determined from the DNA. The table shows roughly 70,000 clones, with around nine tenths occurring only once. Sequences were obtained from peripheral blood. The receptor comes from a woman older than 75 with acute or convalescent COVID-19.

The DNA for the CDR3 is TGCGCCAGCAGCTCCACAGGGGACTATGGCTACACCTTC. As protein: CASSSTGDYGYTF. This chain connects TRBV5-1 to TRBJ1-2, with TRBD1 matching over 7 bases. This CDR3 comprises 13 residues. Trimming took 3 bases from V and 3 from J; bases not matched to a gene: 2. Germline values: CDR1 SGHRS, CDR2 YFSETQ.